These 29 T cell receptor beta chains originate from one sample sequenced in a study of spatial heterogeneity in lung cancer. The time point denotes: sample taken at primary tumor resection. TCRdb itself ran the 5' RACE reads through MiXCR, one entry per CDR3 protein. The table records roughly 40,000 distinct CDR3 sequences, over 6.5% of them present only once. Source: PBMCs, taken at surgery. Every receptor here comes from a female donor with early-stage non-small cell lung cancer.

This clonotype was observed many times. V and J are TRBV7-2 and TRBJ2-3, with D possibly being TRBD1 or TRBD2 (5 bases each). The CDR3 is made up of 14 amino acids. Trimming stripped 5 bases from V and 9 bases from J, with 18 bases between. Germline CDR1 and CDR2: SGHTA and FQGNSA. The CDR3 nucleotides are TGTGCCAGCAGCCGGGACCAAGCCTTAAGGACGCAGTATTTT. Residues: CASSRDQALRTQYF.

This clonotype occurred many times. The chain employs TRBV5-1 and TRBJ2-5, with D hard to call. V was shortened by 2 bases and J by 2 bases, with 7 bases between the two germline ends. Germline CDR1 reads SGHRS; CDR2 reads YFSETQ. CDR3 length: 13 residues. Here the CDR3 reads CASSLGFQETQYF. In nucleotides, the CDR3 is TGCGCCAGCAGCTTAGGTTTTCAAGAGACCCAGTACTTC.

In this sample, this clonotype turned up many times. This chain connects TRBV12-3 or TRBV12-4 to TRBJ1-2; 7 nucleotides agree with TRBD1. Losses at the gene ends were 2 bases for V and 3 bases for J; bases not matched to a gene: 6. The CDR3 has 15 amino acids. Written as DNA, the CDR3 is TGTGCCAGCAGTTTACCGGGACAGAGAGACTATGGCTACACCTTC. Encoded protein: CASSLPGQRDYGYTF.

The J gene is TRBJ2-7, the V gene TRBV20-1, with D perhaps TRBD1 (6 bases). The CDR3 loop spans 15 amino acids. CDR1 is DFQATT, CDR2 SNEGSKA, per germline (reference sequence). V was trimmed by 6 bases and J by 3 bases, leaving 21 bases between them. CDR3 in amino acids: CSAYPLGQLDYEQYF. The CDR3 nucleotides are TGCAGTGCATACCCCTTAGGACAGCTGGACTACGAGCAGTACTTC.

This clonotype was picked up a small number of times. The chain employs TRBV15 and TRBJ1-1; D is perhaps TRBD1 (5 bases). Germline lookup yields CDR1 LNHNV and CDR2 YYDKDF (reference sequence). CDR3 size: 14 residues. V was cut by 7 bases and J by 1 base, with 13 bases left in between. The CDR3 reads CATKRGDANTEAFF. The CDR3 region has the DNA TGTGCCACCAAGCGAGGGGATGCGAACACTGAAGCTTTCTTT. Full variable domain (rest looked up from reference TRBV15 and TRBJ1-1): DAMVIQNPRYQVTQFGKPVTLSCSQTLNHNVMYWYQQKSSQAPKLLFHYYDKDFNNEADTPDNFQSRRPNTSFCFLDIRSPGLGDTAMYLCATKRGDANTEAFFGQGTRLTVV.

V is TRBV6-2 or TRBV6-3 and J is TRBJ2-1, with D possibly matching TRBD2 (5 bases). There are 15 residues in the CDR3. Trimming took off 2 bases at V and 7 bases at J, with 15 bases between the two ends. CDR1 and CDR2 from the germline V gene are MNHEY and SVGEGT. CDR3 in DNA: TGTGCCAGCAGTTACCACGGGGTTAGCGTGAATGAGCAGTTCTTC. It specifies CASSYHGVSVNEQFF.

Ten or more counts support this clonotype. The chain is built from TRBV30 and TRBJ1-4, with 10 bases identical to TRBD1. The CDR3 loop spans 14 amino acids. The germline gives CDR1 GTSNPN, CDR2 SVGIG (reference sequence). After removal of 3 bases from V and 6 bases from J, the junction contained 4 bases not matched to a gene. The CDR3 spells CAWSRTGGDEKLFF. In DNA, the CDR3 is TGTGCCTGGAGCCGGACAGGGGGAGATGAAAAACTGTTTTTT.

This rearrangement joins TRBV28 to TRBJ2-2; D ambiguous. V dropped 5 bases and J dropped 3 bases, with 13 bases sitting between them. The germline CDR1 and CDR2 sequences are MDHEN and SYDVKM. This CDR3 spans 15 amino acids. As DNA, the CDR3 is TGTGCCAGCAGTCCCGGGCCTTCAGACACCGGGGAGCTGTTTTTT. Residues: CASSPGPSDTGELFF.

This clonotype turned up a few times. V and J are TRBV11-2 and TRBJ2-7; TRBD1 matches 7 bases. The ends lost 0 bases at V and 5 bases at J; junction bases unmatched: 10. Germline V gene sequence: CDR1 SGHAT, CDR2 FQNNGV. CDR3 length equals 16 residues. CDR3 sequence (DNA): TGTGCCAGCAGCTTAGAACAGGGGTTCCCTCTCCACGAGCAGTACTTC. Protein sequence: CASSLEQGFPLHEQYF.

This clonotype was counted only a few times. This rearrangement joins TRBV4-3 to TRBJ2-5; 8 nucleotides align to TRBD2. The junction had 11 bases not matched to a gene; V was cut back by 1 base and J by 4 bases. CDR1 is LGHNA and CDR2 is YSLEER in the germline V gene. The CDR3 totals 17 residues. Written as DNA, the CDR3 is TGCGCCAGCAGCCAAGCCCCGGGGGGGCCCCCAGGAGAGACCCAGTACTTC. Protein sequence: CASSQAPGGPPGETQYF.

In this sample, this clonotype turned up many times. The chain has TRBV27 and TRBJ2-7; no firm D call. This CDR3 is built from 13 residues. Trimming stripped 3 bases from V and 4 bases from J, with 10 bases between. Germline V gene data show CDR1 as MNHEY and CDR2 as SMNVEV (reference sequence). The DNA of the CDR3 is TGTGCCAGCAGTTTCCAGCGTGGGTACGAGCAGTACTTC. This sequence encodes CASSFQRGYEQYF.

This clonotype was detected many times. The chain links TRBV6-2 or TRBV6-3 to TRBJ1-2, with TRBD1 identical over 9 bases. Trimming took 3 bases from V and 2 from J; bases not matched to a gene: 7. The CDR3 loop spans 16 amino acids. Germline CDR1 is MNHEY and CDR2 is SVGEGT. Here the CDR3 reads CASSYAQGARNYGYTF. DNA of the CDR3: TGTGCCAGCAGTTATGCACAGGGGGCGAGGAACTATGGCTACACCTTC.

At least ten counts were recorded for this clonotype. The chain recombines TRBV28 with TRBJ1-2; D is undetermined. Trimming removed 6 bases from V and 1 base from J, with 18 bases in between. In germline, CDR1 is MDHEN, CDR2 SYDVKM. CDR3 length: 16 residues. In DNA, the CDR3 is TGTGCCAGCAGCTCGGAGAGGCCCCGATTTAACTATGGCTACACCTTC. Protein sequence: CASSSERPRFNYGYTF.

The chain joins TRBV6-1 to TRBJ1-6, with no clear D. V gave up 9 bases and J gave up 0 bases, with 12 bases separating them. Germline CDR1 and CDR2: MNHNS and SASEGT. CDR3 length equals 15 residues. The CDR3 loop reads CASFSSGSYNSPLHF. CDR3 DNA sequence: TGTGCCAGTTTTTCGTCGGGCTCCTATAATTCACCCCTCCACTTT.

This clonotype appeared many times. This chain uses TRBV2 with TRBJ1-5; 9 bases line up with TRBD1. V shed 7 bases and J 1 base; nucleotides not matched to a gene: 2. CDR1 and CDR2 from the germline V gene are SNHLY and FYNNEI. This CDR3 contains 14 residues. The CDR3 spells CASNTGGSNQPQHF. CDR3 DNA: TGTGCCAGCAACACAGGGGGCAGCAATCAGCCCCAGCATTTT.

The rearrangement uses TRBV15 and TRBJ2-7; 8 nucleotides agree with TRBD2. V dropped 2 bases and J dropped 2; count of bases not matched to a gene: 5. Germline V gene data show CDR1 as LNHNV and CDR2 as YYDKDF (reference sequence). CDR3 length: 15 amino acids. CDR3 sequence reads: CATSRTREGTYEQYF. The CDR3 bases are TGTGCCACCAGCAGAACCCGGGAGGGTACCTACGAGCAGTACTTC.

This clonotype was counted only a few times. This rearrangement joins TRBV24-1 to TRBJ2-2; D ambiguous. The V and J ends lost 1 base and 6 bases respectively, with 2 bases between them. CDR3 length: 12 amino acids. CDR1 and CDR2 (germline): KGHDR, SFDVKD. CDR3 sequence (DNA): TGTGCCACCAGTGATTTCCCCGGGGAGCTGTTTTTT. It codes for CATSDFPGELFF.

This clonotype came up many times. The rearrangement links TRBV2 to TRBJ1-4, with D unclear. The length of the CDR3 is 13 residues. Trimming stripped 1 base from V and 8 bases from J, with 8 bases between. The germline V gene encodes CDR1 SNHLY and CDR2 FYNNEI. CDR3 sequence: CASSEGDGEKLFF. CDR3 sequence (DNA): TGTGCCAGCAGTGAAGGTGACGGAGAAAAACTGTTTTTT.

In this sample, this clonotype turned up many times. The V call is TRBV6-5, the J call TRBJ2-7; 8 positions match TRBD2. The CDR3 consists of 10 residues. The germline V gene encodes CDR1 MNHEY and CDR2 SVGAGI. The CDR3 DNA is TGTGCTAGCGGGGAGTACGAGCAGTACTTC. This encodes CASGEYEQYF.

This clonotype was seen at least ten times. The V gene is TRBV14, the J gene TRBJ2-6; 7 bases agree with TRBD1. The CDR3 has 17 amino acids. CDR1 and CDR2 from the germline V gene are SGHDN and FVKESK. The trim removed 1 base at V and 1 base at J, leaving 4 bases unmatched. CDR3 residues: CASSQARGISGANVLTF. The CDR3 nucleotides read TGTGCCAGCAGCCAAGCCAGGGGGATTTCTGGGGCCAACGTCCTGACTTTC.

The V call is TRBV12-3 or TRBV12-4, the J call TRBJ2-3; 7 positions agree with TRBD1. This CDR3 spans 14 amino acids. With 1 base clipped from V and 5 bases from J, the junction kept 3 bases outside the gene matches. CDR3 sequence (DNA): TGTGCCAGCAGTTTAGGGGGACAGAAAGATACGCAGTATTTT. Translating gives CASSLGGQKDTQYF.

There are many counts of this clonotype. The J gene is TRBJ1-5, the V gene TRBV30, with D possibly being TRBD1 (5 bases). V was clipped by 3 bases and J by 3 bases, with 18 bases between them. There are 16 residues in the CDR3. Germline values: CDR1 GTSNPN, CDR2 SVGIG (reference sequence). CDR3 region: CAWRLGMGPINQPQHF. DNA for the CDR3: TGTGCCTGGAGACTCGGGATGGGGCCGATCAATCAGCCCCAGCATTTT.

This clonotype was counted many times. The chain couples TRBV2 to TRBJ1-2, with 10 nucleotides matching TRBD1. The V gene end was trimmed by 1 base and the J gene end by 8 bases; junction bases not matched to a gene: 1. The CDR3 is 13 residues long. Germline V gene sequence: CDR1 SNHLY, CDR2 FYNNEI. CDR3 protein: CASSEGQGAGYTF. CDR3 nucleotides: TGTGCCAGCAGTGAAGGACAGGGGGCAGGCTACACCTTC.

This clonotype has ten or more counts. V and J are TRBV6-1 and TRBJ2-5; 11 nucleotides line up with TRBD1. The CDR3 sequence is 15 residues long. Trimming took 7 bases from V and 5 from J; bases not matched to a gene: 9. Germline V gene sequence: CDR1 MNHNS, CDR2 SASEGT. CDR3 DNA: TGTGCCAGCACCTGGACAGGGGGCGAAGGGGAGACCCAGTACTTC. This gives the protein CASTWTGGEGETQYF.

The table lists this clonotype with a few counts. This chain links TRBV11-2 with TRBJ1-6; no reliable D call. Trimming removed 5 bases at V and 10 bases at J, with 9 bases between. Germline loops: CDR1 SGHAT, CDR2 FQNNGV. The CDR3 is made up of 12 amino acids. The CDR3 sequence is CASSTPGSPLHF. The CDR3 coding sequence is TGTGCCAGCAGCACCCCCGGCTCACCCCTCCACTTT.

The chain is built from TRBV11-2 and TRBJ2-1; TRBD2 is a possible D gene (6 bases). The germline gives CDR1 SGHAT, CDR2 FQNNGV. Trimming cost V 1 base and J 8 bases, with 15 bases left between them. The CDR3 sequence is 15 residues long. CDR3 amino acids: CASSLVGQRRDEQFF. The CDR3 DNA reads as TGTGCCAGCAGCTTAGTAGGCCAGAGGAGGGATGAGCAGTTCTTC.

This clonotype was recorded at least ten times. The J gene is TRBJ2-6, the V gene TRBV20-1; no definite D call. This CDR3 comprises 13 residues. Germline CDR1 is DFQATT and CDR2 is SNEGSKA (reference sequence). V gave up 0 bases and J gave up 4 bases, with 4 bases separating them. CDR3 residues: CSARDLGANVLTF. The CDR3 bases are TGCAGTGCTAGAGATCTAGGGGCCAACGTCCTGACTTTC.

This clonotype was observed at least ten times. Here the CDR3 reads CSARGTIPNTEAFF. DNA for the CDR3: TGCAGTGCTAGAGGGACCATACCCAACACTGAAGCTTTCTTT. The chain has TRBV20-1 and TRBJ1-1; D gene uncertain. The CDR3 runs 14 residues. Trimming shortened V by 1 base and J by 2 bases, and 11 bases separated the two germline ends. Germline loops: CDR1 DFQATT, CDR2 SNEGSKA (reference sequence).

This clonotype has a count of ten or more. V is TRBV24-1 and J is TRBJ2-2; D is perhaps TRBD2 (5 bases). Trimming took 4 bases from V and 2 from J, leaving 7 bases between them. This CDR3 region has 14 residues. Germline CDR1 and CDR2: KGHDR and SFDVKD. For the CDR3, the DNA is TGTGCCACCAGTGAAGAGGGTAACACCGGGGAGCTGTTTTTT. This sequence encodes CATSEEGNTGELFF.